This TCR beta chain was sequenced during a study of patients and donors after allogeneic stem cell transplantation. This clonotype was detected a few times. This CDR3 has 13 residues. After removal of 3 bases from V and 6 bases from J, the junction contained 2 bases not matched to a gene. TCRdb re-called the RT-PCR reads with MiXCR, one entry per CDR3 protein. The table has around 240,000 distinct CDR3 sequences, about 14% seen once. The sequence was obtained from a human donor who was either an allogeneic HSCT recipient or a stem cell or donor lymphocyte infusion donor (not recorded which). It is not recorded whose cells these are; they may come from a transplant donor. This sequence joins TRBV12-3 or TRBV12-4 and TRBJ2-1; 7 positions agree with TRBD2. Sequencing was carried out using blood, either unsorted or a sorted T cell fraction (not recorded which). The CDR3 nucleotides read TGTGCCAGCAGTTTCACGGGGGGCAATGAGCAGTTCTTC. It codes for CASSFTGGNEQFF.